The text below deals with one TCR beta chain. Its antigen is still unknown. This entry comes from a study of a mutant IDH1 vaccine in newly diagnosed glioma. TCRdb's table, derived via immunoSEQ multiplex PCR, lists solely in-frame clones and lacks some. Among tens of thousands of clones listed, over 75% were seen once. Germline assignment: CDR1 SNHLY and CDR2 FYNNEI. The ends were cut back, 5 bases at V and 0 bases at J, with 17 bases in the middle. CDR3 length: 18 residues. Documented time point: week 23, last vaccination. The vaccine gave 300 ug of a 20-mer mutant IDH1 peptide subcutaneously per dose.

The chain carries TRBV2 and TRBJ1-6; no firm D call. This specimen consisted of PBMCs, obtained from a glioma patient whose treatment included an IDH1 peptide vaccine. This clonotype was sampled from a man in his late teens or twenties with glioma. CDR3 in amino acids: CASSPLRYPSSYNSPLHF. The CDR3 nucleotides read TGTGCCAGCAGTCCACTCAGGTACCCTAGCTCCTATAATTCACCCCTCCACTTT. Looking up the rest from reference TRBV2 and TRBJ1-6 gives the full variable domain: EPEVTQTPSHQVTQMGQEVILRCVPISNHLYFYWYRQILGQKVEFLVSFYNNEISEKSEIFDDQFSVERPDGSNFTLKIRSTKLEDSAMYFCASSPLRYPSSYNSPLHFGNGTRLTVT.